This entry lists 29 T cell receptor beta chains sequenced from one sample in a study of blood T cells in healthy people across ages. Together with a sample-barcoded 5' primer, a J-beta primer mix was included in a second PCR lasting roughly 6 to 12 cycles. TCRdb analysed the 5' RACE reads with MiXCR anew, one entry per CDR3 protein. The table lists over a million distinct CDR3 sequences, roughly 43% of them singletons. Sequences were obtained from blood. These TCRs come from a woman younger than 35 in good health.

This clonotype has just a few counts. V usage is TRBV6-5 and J usage is TRBJ1-2, with 7 bases aligning to TRBD1. Germline assignment: CDR1 MNHEY and CDR2 SVGAGI. This CDR3 region has 15 residues. With 3 bases clipped from V and 8 bases from J, the junction kept 12 bases outside the gene matches. CDR3 sequence: CASSYGSRGIYGYTF. CDR3 in DNA: TGTGCCAGCAGTTATGGGAGCAGGGGGATTTACGGCTACACCTTC.

The CDR3 DNA reads TGTGCCAGCAGGGCGGGGGCTAACTATGGCTACACCTTC. This translates into CASRAGANYGYTF. The chain links TRBV27 to TRBJ1-2; tentatively, D is TRBD1 (5 bases). V was clipped by 6 bases and J by 0 bases, with 8 bases between them. The germline CDR1 and CDR2 sequences are MNHEY and SMNVEV (reference sequence). This CDR3 is 13 amino acids long.

The genes are TRBV4-2 and TRBJ2-1, with D possibly TRBD2 on 5 matching bases. Germline CDR1 reads LGHNA; CDR2 reads YNFKEQ. V dropped 0 bases and J dropped 5 bases, with 14 bases sitting between them. The CDR3 runs to 16 residues. The CDR3 DNA sequence: TGTGCCAGCAGCCAAGACCAGAACGGAGGAGACAATGAGCAGTTCTTC. It codes for CASSQDQNGGDNEQFF.

The chain couples TRBV12-3 or TRBV12-4 to TRBJ2-7; D unresolved. This CDR3 has 15 amino acids. Trimming left V 0 bases short and J 2 bases short, with 11 bases between. The DNA of the CDR3 is TGTGCCAGCAGTTTAGCGACGAAAAGCACCTACGAGCAGTACTTC. Its protein product is CASSLATKSTYEQYF.

J is TRBJ2-3 and V is TRBV11-2; D not resolved. Trimming cost V 0 bases and J 7 bases, with 11 bases left between them. The CDR3 has 14 residues. Germline-derived CDR1 and CDR2 are SGHAT and FQNNGV. As DNA, the CDR3 is TGTGCCAGCAGCTTAGAGGTCAGGAGTTATACGCAGTATTTT. Translating gives CASSLEVRSYTQYF.

V usage is TRBV11-1 and J usage is TRBJ2-4; D remains ambiguous. Between the trimmed V and J ends, which lost 5 bases and 0 bases, there was a span of 17 bases. CDR1 SGHAT and CDR2 FQDESV come from the germline V gene (reference sequence). The CDR3 is made up of 17 amino acids. In DNA form, the CDR3 reads TGTGCCAGCAGCATGACCCACAGAAATGTAGCCAAAAACATTCAGTACTTC. This translates into CASSMTHRNVAKNIQYF.

This sequence joins TRBV6-5 and TRBJ1-1; D unresolved. The CDR3 is made up of 13 amino acids. Germline V gene sequence: CDR1 MNHEY, CDR2 SVGAGI. V was shortened by 4 bases and J by 4 bases, with 10 bases between the two germline ends. The CDR3 sequence is CASSSRYGTEAFF. CDR3 DNA sequence: TGTGCCAGCAGTTCCAGGTACGGCACTGAAGCTTTCTTT.

V and J are TRBV7-3 and TRBJ1-1; no clear D gene. This CDR3 is 13 amino acids long. Germline V lookup: CDR1 SGHTA, CDR2 FQGTGA. Trimming removed 1 base at V and 6 bases at J, with 9 bases between. The CDR3 nucleotides are TGTGCCAGCAGCTTAAGTATTCGGGCTGAAGCTTTCTTT. This gives the protein CASSLSIRAEAFF.

V is TRBV12-3 or TRBV12-4 and J is TRBJ1-1; TRBD1 matches at 8 bases. V lost 6 bases to trimming and J lost 3 bases; unmatched junction nucleotides: 9. This CDR3 is 15 amino acids long. The CDR3 coding sequence is TGTGCCAGCAGAGCCGGGACAGGCTCTTACACTGAAGCTTTCTTT. The encoded protein is CASRAGTGSYTEAFF.

V is TRBV12-3 or TRBV12-4 and J is TRBJ1-1; D possibly corresponds to TRBD1 (5 bases). Trimming removed 6 bases at V and 11 bases at J, with 19 bases between. The CDR3 is 13 residues long. For the CDR3, the DNA is TGTGCCAGCAGCACCGGGATGGGGGGGGACGCTTTCTTT. Its translation: CASSTGMGGDAFF.

This clonotype was detected many times. This sequence joins TRBV29-1 and TRBJ2-3; possibly TRBD1 for D (6 bases). The ends were cut back, 7 bases at V and 1 base at J, with 15 bases in the middle. This CDR3 is built from 14 residues. From germline, CDR1 is SQVTM and CDR2 ANQGSEA. The CDR3: CSAERGIGTDTQYF. CDR3 nucleotide sequence: TGCAGCGCCGAGAGGGGGATCGGCACAGATACGCAGTATTTT.

The chain uses TRBV14 and TRBJ2-1, with a weak D call TRBD1 (6 bases). Germline CDR1 is SGHDN and CDR2 is FVKESK. Trimming took off 5 bases at V and 2 bases at J, with 16 bases between the two ends. The CDR3 consists of 16 residues. The CDR3, as DNA: TGTGCCAGCAGCTTGGGGCAGGACAGCACCTACAATGAGCAGTTCTTC. It yields the protein CASSLGQDSTYNEQFF.

The chain links TRBV5-1 to TRBJ2-5; 10 nucleotides align to TRBD1. V shed 4 bases, J shed 3 bases, and the junction held 6 bases outside the gene matches. Germline V lookup: CDR1 SGHRS, CDR2 YFSETQ. The CDR3 has 15 residues. CDR3 sequence reads: CASSITGTGEETQYF. The CDR3 nucleotides read TGCGCCAGCAGCATAACCGGGACAGGGGAAGAGACCCAGTACTTC.

The chain's CDR3 is CASSPSTRNSNQPQHF. CDR3 nucleotide sequence: TGTGCCAGCTCACCATCAACACGTAATAGCAATCAGCCCCAGCATTTT. The chain recombines TRBV18 with TRBJ1-5; D remains ambiguous. V lost 2 bases and J lost 0, with 11 bases in between. Germline V CDR1 and CDR2: KGHSH, LQKENI. The length of the CDR3 is 16 residues.

This clonotype was detected many times. The chain is built from TRBV7-2 and TRBJ2-1; 9 positions match TRBD2. The germline CDR1 and CDR2 sequences are SGHTA and FQGNSA. CDR3 length: 15 residues. The V gene end was trimmed by 5 bases and the J gene end by 0 bases; junction bases not matched to a gene: 2. In nucleotides, the CDR3 is TGTGCCAGCAGCATTAGCGGGAGCTCCTACAATGAGCAGTTCTTC. It yields the protein CASSISGSSYNEQFF.

The chain joins TRBV6-6 to TRBJ2-5; unclear D gene. Trimming removed 2 bases from V and 2 bases from J, with 6 bases in between. The CDR3 length is 13 residues. The germline V gene encodes CDR1 MNHNY and CDR2 SVGAGI (reference sequence). In DNA, the CDR3 is TGTGCCAGCAGTTACCTAGAACAAGAGACCCAGTACTTC. It encodes CASSYLEQETQYF.

This clonotype was seen a handful of times. V and J are TRBV3-1 and TRBJ1-1; TRBD1 matches at 9 bases. Trimming at V came to 0 bases and at J to 4 bases, leaving 6 bases not matched to a gene. Per the germline V gene, CDR1 is LGHDT and CDR2 is YNNKEL (reference sequence). CDR3 size: 16 residues. CDR3 amino acids: CASSQDTGQGATEAFF. The CDR3 DNA follows: TGTGCCAGCAGCCAAGATACGGGACAGGGTGCCACTGAAGCTTTCTTT.

The J gene is TRBJ1-2, the V gene TRBV7-2; TRBD1 aligns across 8 bases. Germline V CDR1 and CDR2: SGHTA, FQGNSA. V was clipped by 2 bases and J by 8 bases; unmatched bases: 13. There are 16 residues in the CDR3. The CDR3 sequence is CASSLRSGDRLRGYTF. The CDR3 region has the DNA TGTGCCAGCAGCTTAAGAAGTGGGGACAGGTTAAGGGGCTACACCTTC. The variable domain in full, with the rest retrieved from reference TRBV7-2 and TRBJ1-2, is GAGVSQSPSNKVTEKGKDVELRCDPISGHTALYWYRQSLGQGLEFLIYFQGNSAPDKSGLPSDRFSAERTGGSVSTLTIQRTQQEDSAVYLCASSLRSGDRLRGYTFGSGTRLTVV.

This clonotype has only a few counts. The V call is TRBV7-9, the J call TRBJ2-7; D gene ambiguous. Germline V gene data show CDR1 as SEHNR and CDR2 as FQNEAQ (reference sequence). The V end lost 5 bases, the J end lost 2 bases, and 13 bases lay between the germline ends. CDR3 size: 14 residues. The CDR3 region has the DNA TGTGCCAGCAGCACCACTCAGGCCACCTACGAGCAGTACTTC. Amino acids: CASSTTQATYEQYF.

The chain uses TRBV6-2 or TRBV6-3 and TRBJ1-6; maybe TRBD1 (5 bases). Trimming stripped 0 bases from V and 9 bases from J, with 12 bases between. Germline values: CDR1 MNHEY, CDR2 SVGEGT. The CDR3 extends over 15 amino acids. The CDR3, as DNA: TGTGCCAGCAGTTACTCGAGGCAGGGCGGTTCACCCCTCCACTTT. Amino acids: CASSYSRQGGSPLHF.

This clonotype was detected a few times. The rearrangement links TRBV20-1 to TRBJ2-5; a possible D gene is TRBD1 (6 bases). Germline CDR1 reads DFQATT; CDR2 reads SNEGSKA (reference sequence). The CDR3 loop spans 14 amino acids. The V end lost 4 bases, the J end lost 5 bases, and 17 bases lay between the germline ends. CDR3 sequence reads: CSATYHRVRETQYF. The CDR3 bases are TGCAGTGCTACCTACCACAGGGTCAGGGAGACCCAGTACTTC.

This sequence joins TRBV7-2 and TRBJ1-2; 9 bases agree with TRBD1. This CDR3 is 15 amino acids long. CDR1 SGHTA and CDR2 FQGNSA come from the germline V gene. V trimming: 5 bases; J trimming: 1 base; junction bases outside the gene matches: 5. The CDR3 reads CASSLGTGYNYGYTF. CDR3 sequence (DNA): TGTGCCAGCAGCCTCGGGACAGGGTATAACTATGGCTACACCTTC.

The J gene is TRBJ1-5, the V gene TRBV20-1; a weak D match, TRBD1 (6 bases). Trimming cost V 3 bases and J 2 bases, with 14 bases left between them. The germline gives CDR1 DFQATT, CDR2 SNEGSKA (reference sequence). This CDR3 has 15 amino acids. The CDR3 bases are TGCAGTGCTAGCCTACAGGGAAGAGGCAATCAGCCCCAGCATTTT. Its protein is CSASLQGRGNQPQHF.

This clonotype was detected a few times. The chain is built from TRBV7-8 and TRBJ2-3; 9 bases map to TRBD2. Germline lookup yields CDR1 SGHVS and CDR2 FQNEAQ. Trimming at V came to 5 bases and at J to 1 base, leaving 16 bases not matched to a gene. The CDR3 is made up of 19 amino acids. The CDR3, as DNA: TGTGCCAGCAGCCAGTCGGGAGCGGGGGGAGTATGGGGCACAGATACGCAGTATTTT. This gives the protein CASSQSGAGGVWGTDTQYF.

V gene TRBV24-1 combines with J gene TRBJ1-5; D is uncertain. The germline V gene encodes CDR1 KGHDR and CDR2 SFDVKD. The V end was cut by 6 bases, the J end by 6 bases, with 14 bases between. The CDR3 has 14 residues. The CDR3 spells CATSLAGMGQPQHF. The CDR3 bases are TGTGCCACCAGTCTTGCGGGGATGGGTCAGCCCCAGCATTTT.

This clonotype was seen many times. The V and J genes are TRBV4-1 and TRBJ1-2; D call uncertain. V was trimmed by 3 bases and J by 6 bases, leaving 11 bases between them. Germline CDR1 and CDR2: MGHRA and YSYEKL. The CDR3 spans 13 residues. The CDR3 nucleotides read TGCGCCAGCAGCCACCAAGGTACCGATGGCTACACCTTC. Translation gives CASSHQGTDGYTF.

This clonotype showed up just once. The rearrangement uses TRBV5-6 and TRBJ2-1; 11 bases fit TRBD2. Germline assignment: CDR1 SGHDT and CDR2 YYEEEE. CDR3 length equals 15 residues. Losses at the gene ends were 2 bases for V and 13 bases for J; bases not matched to a gene: 11. The CDR3 protein is CASSLLAGDGETQFF. Written as DNA, the CDR3 is TGTGCCAGCAGCTTACTAGCGGGGGATGGAGAGACCCAGTTCTTC. The full variable domain, rest sourced from reference TRBV5-6 and TRBJ2-1, is DAGVTQSPTHLIKTRGQQVTLRCSPKSGHDTVSWYQQALGQGPQFIFQYYEEEERQRGNFPDRFSGHQFPNYSSELNVNALLLGDSALYLCASSLLAGDGETQFFGPGTRLTVL.

The chain carries TRBV27 and TRBJ2-3; 9 bases align to TRBD2. This CDR3 region has 16 residues. Germline-derived CDR1 and CDR2 are MNHEY and SMNVEV (reference sequence). After removal of 4 bases from V and 2 bases from J, the junction contained 7 bases not matched to a gene. The CDR3 is CASSSLLAGFTDTQYF. The CDR3 DNA is TGTGCCAGCAGTTCCCTCCTAGCGGGATTCACAGATACGCAGTATTTT.

The sample holds a few counts of this clonotype. The chain recombines TRBV2 with TRBJ2-7; TRBD1 matches at 7 bases. This CDR3 comprises 13 residues. The V segment lost 6 bases and the J segment 2 bases; nucleotides outside the gene matches: 4. Germline V CDR1 and CDR2: SNHLY, FYNNEI. The CDR3: CASRAGQAYEQYF. In DNA, the CDR3 is TGTGCCAGCAGAGCCGGACAGGCCTACGAGCAGTACTTC.